The 21 T cell receptor beta chains below come from one sample, sequenced in a study of blood T cell repertoires in COVID-19. This table comes from immunoSEQ multiplex PCR, and its TCRdb copy is limited to in-frame clones, with some not included. The sample consists of around 280,000 clones, roughly 90% of them appearing once. Sequencing used peripheral blood. Receptors were obtained from a woman in her thirties with COVID-19, enrolled during active disease.

A single count supports this clone. V and J are TRBV7-8 and TRBJ1-2; 7 bases line up with TRBD1. The CDR3 spans 15 residues. V shed 1 base, J shed 4 bases, and the junction held 6 bases outside the gene matches. CDR1 and CDR2 (germline): SGHVS, FQNEAQ. The CDR3 region has the DNA TGTGCCAGCAGCTTAGGACAGGGATGGCCCTATGGCTACACCTTC. Translated, it gives CASSLGQGWPYGYTF.

The genes are TRBV28 and TRBJ2-1; TRBD2 agrees at 7 bases. Looked up from germline, CDR1 is MDHEN and CDR2 is SYDVKM. V shed 6 bases, J shed 4 bases, and the junction held 12 bases outside the gene matches. The CDR3 runs 16 residues. CDR3 region: CASSLIWAGAYNEQFF. The CDR3 DNA follows: TGTGCCAGCAGCCTCATCTGGGCGGGAGCTTACAATGAGCAGTTCTTC.

The V gene is TRBV5-5, the J gene TRBJ2-7; maybe TRBD2 (5 bases). CDR1 and CDR2 (germline): SGHKS, YYEKEE (reference sequence). There are 14 residues in the CDR3. V dropped 1 base and J dropped 3 bases, with 11 bases sitting between them. CDR3 DNA sequence: TGTGCCAGCAGCTTGAGGGCCGGGGACTACGAGCAGTACTTC. Its protein is CASSLRAGDYEQYF.

This chain joins TRBV5-1 and TRBJ1-1, with a tentative D call TRBD1 (6 bases). The CDR3 totals 15 residues. Germline CDR1 is SGHRS and CDR2 is YFSETQ. The V gene lost 4 bases and the J gene lost 8 bases, with 21 bases spanning the gap. The CDR3 here is CASSPPMDSGREAFF. The CDR3 nucleotides are TGCGCCAGCAGCCCACCTATGGACAGTGGTCGGGAAGCTTTCTTT.

The chain joins TRBV7-9 to TRBJ2-1; 9 bases map to TRBD2. This CDR3 is built from 17 residues. Germline CDR1 SEHNR, CDR2 FQNEAQ (reference sequence). Trimming removed 5 bases from V and 8 bases from J; junction bases left unmatched: 16. CDR3 sequence reads: CASSPGRAGGFVDEQFF. The DNA for the CDR3 is TGTGCCAGCAGCCCTGGAAGAGCGGGAGGATTTGTGGATGAGCAGTTCTTC.

V gene TRBV7-2 combines with J gene TRBJ2-1; TRBD2 agrees at 15 bases. CDR1 SGHTA and CDR2 FQGNSA come from the germline V gene. Germline trimming cut 5 bases from V and 9 bases from J; bases unmatched to any gene: 8. The CDR3 covers 16 residues. CDR3 in DNA: TGTGCCAGCAGCCGGGGGACTAGCGGGAGGCTGGGTGAGCAGTTCTTC. Protein product: CASSRGTSGRLGEQFF.

The rearrangement joins TRBV6-5 to TRBJ1-2; D not resolved. The CDR3 sequence is 14 residues long. Trimming removed 0 bases from V and 0 bases from J, with 5 bases in between. The germline V gene has CDR1 MNHEY and CDR2 SVGAGI. In nucleotides, the CDR3 is TGTGCCAGCAGTTACTCCACAGCTAACTATGGCTACACCTTC. As protein: CASSYSTANYGYTF.

This rearrangement joins TRBV25-1 to TRBJ2-3; 11 nucleotides agree with TRBD2. CDR3 size: 17 residues. CDR1 and CDR2 from the germline V gene are MGHDK and SYGVNS. Losses at the gene ends were 2 bases for V and 0 bases for J; bases not matched to a gene: 4. The CDR3 nucleotides read TGTGCCAGCAGTGAACCGACTAGCGGGGATAGCACAGATACGCAGTATTTT. Residues: CASSEPTSGDSTDTQYF.

This chain connects TRBV19 to TRBJ1-2, with D unresolved. CDR1 LNHDA and CDR2 SQIVND come from the germline V gene (reference sequence). There are 13 residues in the CDR3. Trimming stripped 8 bases from V and 4 bases from J, with 14 bases between. The CDR3 region is CASHHGNSYGYTF. The CDR3, as DNA: TGTGCCAGTCACCACGGGAACAGCTATGGCTACACCTTC. The whole variable domain, remainder taken from reference TRBV19 and TRBJ1-2, is DGGITQSPKYLFRKEGQNVTLSCEQNLNHDAMYWYRQDPGQGLRLIYYSQIVNDFQKGDIAEGYSVSREKKESFPLTVTSAQKNPTAFYLCASHHGNSYGYTFGSGTRLTVV.

This rearrangement joins TRBV3-1 (or the pseudogene TRBV3-2) to TRBJ1-2; a weak D match, TRBD1 (5 bases). The V gene's germline CDR1 is LGHDT and CDR2 YNNKEL (reference sequence). CDR3 length equals 15 residues. V dropped 0 bases and J dropped 5 bases, with 13 bases sitting between them. CDR3 residues: CASSQEGALSYGYTF. DNA of the CDR3: TGTGCCAGCAGCCAAGAAGGGGCACTATCATATGGCTACACCTTC.

This clone has just one count. The chain links TRBV1 to TRBJ2-5; TRBD1 reflects the table's D call only, with no check against the DNA. TRBV1 is described as a pseudogene. The CDR3 consists of 13 residues. In DNA form, the CDR3 reads TGCACCAGCAGCGGACAGGGCGGAGAGACCCAGTACTTC. Encoded protein: CTSSGQGGETQYF.

The rearrangement links TRBV7-8 to TRBJ2-7; D is perhaps TRBD2 (6 bases). The CDR3 has 15 amino acids. The V gene's germline CDR1 is SGHVS and CDR2 FQNEAQ. V lost 5 bases to trimming and J lost 6 bases, with 20 bases between them. This chain's CDR3 is CASSPRGGMALEQYF. The CDR3 nucleotides are TGTGCCAGCAGCCCCCGTGGAGGGATGGCCCTCGAGCAGTACTTC.

This clone showed up just a few times. The chain uses TRBV28 and TRBJ1-2; TRBD1 agrees at 7 bases. The CDR3 runs 14 residues. V shed 3 bases, J shed 7 bases, and the junction held 8 bases outside the gene matches. Germline values: CDR1 MDHEN, CDR2 SYDVKM. The chain's CDR3 is CASSLADRVAGYTF. The CDR3 nucleotides are TGTGCCAGCAGTTTGGCCGACAGGGTTGCTGGCTACACCTTC.

This chain uses TRBV5-4 with TRBJ1-2; TRBD1 aligns across 12 bases. V lost 5 bases to trimming and J lost 2 bases; unmatched junction nucleotides: 7. Germline CDR1 reads SGHNT; CDR2 reads YYREEE (reference sequence). The CDR3 loop spans 16 amino acids. CDR3 coding DNA: TGTGCCAGCAGACCGGGACAGGGGGCGAGGAACTATGGCTACACCTTC. Amino acids: CASRPGQGARNYGYTF.

The chain combines TRBV6-5 with TRBJ1-2; 8 bases line up with TRBD1. The CDR3 length is 12 residues. V gave up 7 bases and J gave up 8 bases; unmatched junction bases: 6. Germline CDR1 MNHEY, CDR2 SVGAGI. The CDR3 DNA follows: TGTGCCAGCACCCGGACAGGGAAGGGCTACACCTTC. Residues: CASTRTGKGYTF.

The gene calls are TRBV27 and TRBJ2-7; weak D call: TRBD1 (6 bases). Germline lookup yields CDR1 MNHEY and CDR2 SMNVEV (reference sequence). The CDR3 covers 14 residues. The V end was cut by 0 bases, the J end by 3 bases, with 9 bases between. DNA of the CDR3: TGTGCCAGCAGTTTATCGGCACAGGGCTACGAGCAGTACTTC. Protein sequence: CASSLSAQGYEQYF.

The chain links TRBV6-5 to TRBJ1-2; no firm D call. This CDR3 has 13 amino acids. Trimming removed 6 bases from V and 4 bases from J, with 12 bases in between. Germline V CDR1 and CDR2: MNHEY, SVGAGI. For the CDR3, the DNA is TGTGCCAGCAGCCCGGGAGCCAGCTATGGCTACACCTTC. Protein: CASSPGASYGYTF.

This sequence joins TRBV21-1 and TRBJ1-4; no DNA check was done on the table's D call, TRBD1. TRBV21-1 has pseudogene status. The CDR3 length is 15 residues. The CDR3 is CAIPKDSSSIGKLFF. Written as DNA, the CDR3 is TGTGCCATCCCTAAGGACAGCTCTTCAATCGGAAAACTGTTTTTT.

The chain employs TRBV19 and TRBJ1-5; unclear D gene. CDR1 and CDR2 from the germline V gene are LNHDA and SQIVND (reference sequence). V dropped 3 bases and J dropped 4 bases, with 7 bases sitting between them. The CDR3 spans 13 residues. CDR3 sequence: CASSMRANQPQHF. The CDR3 DNA reads TGTGCCAGTAGTATGAGGGCAAATCAGCCCCAGCATTTT.

The rearrangement uses TRBV4-1 and TRBJ2-2; 7 bases fit TRBD1. This CDR3 contains 16 residues. Trimming removed 1 base from V and 6 bases from J; junction bases left unmatched: 8. CDR1 and CDR2 from the germline V gene are MGHRA and YSYEKL. CDR3 region: CASSQAPTGSAGELFF. The DNA for the CDR3 is TGCGCCAGCAGCCAAGCTCCGACAGGGAGCGCCGGGGAGCTGTTTTTT.

The V and J genes are TRBV4-3 and TRBJ2-7; 7 bases are shared with TRBD2. Germline trimming cut 1 base from V and 2 bases from J; bases unmatched to any gene: 8. From germline, CDR1 is LGHNA and CDR2 YSLEER. The CDR3 has 16 amino acids. The CDR3 nucleotides read TGCGCCAGCAGCCAAGGTAGGACTAGGACCGCCTACGAGCAGTACTTC. This translates into CASSQGRTRTAYEQYF.